This TCR beta chain is drawn from a study of control samples from healthy donors and cancer patients. Between the trimmed V and J ends, which lost 1 base and 6 bases, there was a span of 15 bases. This CDR3 spans 16 amino acids. Per the germline V gene, CDR1 is SGHVS and CDR2 is FQNEAQ. The repertoire was sequenced with immunoSEQ multiplex PCR; TCRdb's copy has only in-frame clones and lacks some. The data contain roughly 76,000 clones, around 94% of them seen just once; the ten biggest clones take up roughly 6.2%. This rearrangement joins TRBV7-8 to TRBJ2-2; unclear D gene. The sample consisted of blood. This sequence was found in a woman between 35 and 50 years old in good health. The CDR3 DNA follows: TGTGCCAGCAGCTTAGTCGGTACGAATTACCCCGGGGAGCTGTTTTTT. As protein: CASSLVGTNYPGELFF.